Sequencing of this T cell receptor beta chain was carried out in a study of metastatic and nonmetastatic thyroid tumors. Study findings and constraints: For both blood and tumor, malignant thyroid tumors reportedly showed significantly higher TCR beta diversity than benign nodules did.

This clone is judged medium-sized. Its specificity is not known. The CDR3 is 15 amino acids. Trimming removed 5 bases from V and 2 bases from J, with 14 bases in between. Every patient underwent thyroid surgery untreated. Original processing methods: A classifier for distant metastasis in papillary thyroid cancer was constructed using CDR3 differences observed across clinicopathological groups. MiXCR re-clonotyped the PCR reads for TCRdb. None of the V and J calls come from the authors' own analysis; TCRdb made them. This table holds 30,000 or so clones, about 29% found once. Sequenced: blood. The chain uses TRBV12-3 or TRBV12-4 and TRBJ2-3; no firm D call. The receptor's source is a female donor with papillary thyroid cancer or a benign thyroid nodule (not recorded which). Some clones in this sample may be carry-over from other donors' samples. In DNA, the CDR3 is TGTGCCAGCAGTCGACCCCCGTACGACACAGATACGCAGTATTTT. Translation gives CASSRPPYDTDTQYF.